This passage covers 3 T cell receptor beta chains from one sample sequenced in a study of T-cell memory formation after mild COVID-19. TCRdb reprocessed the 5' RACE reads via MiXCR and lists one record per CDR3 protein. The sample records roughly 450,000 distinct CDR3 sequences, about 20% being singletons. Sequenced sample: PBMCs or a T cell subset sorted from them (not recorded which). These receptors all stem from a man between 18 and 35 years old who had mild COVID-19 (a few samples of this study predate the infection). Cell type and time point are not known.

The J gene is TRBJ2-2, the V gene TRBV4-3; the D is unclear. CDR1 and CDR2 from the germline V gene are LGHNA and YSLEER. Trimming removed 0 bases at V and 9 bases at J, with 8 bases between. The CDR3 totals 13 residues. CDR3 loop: CASSQDERRELFF. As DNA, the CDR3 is TGCGCCAGCAGCCAAGATGAGAGGAGGGAGCTGTTTTTT.

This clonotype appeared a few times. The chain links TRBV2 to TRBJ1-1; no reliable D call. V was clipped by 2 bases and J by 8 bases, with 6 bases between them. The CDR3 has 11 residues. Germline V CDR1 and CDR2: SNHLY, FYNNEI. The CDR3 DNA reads TGTGCCAGCAGTGAAAGGCACGAAGCTTTCTTT. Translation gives CASSERHEAFF.

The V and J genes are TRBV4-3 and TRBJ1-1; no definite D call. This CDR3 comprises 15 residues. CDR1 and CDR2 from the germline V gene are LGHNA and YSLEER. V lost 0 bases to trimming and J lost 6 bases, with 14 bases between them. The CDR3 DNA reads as TGCGCCAGCAGCCAAGAGCTCTACTTGGCGGCTGAAGCTTTCTTT. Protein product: CASSQELYLAAEAFF.